This note documents a single TCR beta chain sequence. This clone was counted once. Its antigen remains undetermined. Per-base quality was not reported, and no clone a single base away is much larger than it. For CDR1 and CDR2, the germline V gene lists KGHSH and LQKENI. Counted from cysteine to phenylalanine, this CDR3 has 12 amino acids. The DNA shown is the 36-base CDR3, in frame from base 1. V and J are truncated by 1 base and 10 bases respectively, leaving an intervening sequence of 8 bases. The data derive from a study of blood T cell repertoires in COVID-19 (TCRdb year 2020). In terms of the full investigation: The collaborator samples originated in the United States, Italy and Spain and spanned the acute and convalescent phases of COVID-19. The material from the prospective study consisted of cDNA or gDNA derived from T cells, B-cell-depleted T cells, or PBMCs. Subjects who had been exposed to COVID-19, were actively infected with it, or had recovered from it provided the deeply sampled blood TCRbeta repertoires that made up the dataset. The repertoires were made available in a free public database intended to serve as a resource for research on the immune response to SARS-CoV-2. The samples were drawn from the first 160 participants of the ongoing ImmuneRACE study and from over 950 subjects provided by 6 global collaborators. A de-identified subject ID, COVID-19 status, age in years and sex were almost always included in the sample metadata. Where available, HLA class I and class II types were taken from metadata supplied by the sample provider and were not determined by assay-based typing.

In Seattle, one collaborating source enrolled patients while the infection was active and tracked those patients longitudinally over the course of disease. The collaborating institutions used their own protocols to collect whole blood in K2EDTA tubes. For TCRbeta analysis, collaborators shipped samples in one of three forms: frozen whole blood, isolated PBMCs, or DNA extracted from either of those sample types. TCRbeta CDR3 regions were amplified from genomic DNA by means of the immunoSEQ Assay, a bias-controlled multiplex PCR. Per the authors' processing: The number of nucleated cells in each sample was estimated from the amplification of reference gene primers within the assay. To quantify the absolute abundance of each unique TCRbeta CDR3 rearrangement, sequence reads were collapsed and filtered. For each sample, productive Simpson clonality was calculated as the square root of Simpson's diversity index across productive rearrangements. TCRdb holds this immuneACCESS table with in-frame rearrangements only. Some clones are missing; in checked studies, unresolved V genes explain under half, and the rest has no known cause. The V and J calls and clone size come from that table; D and trimming were worked out from the DNA. The sample table records 200,000 or so clones; 80% to 90% of these occur just once. Roughly 12% of the sample is taken by the ten largest.

The paper's findings and limits, for the study overall: How much clinical and demographic metadata was included differed by source and by participant, and the metadata was provided uncurated.

The rearrangement joined TRBV18 to TRBJ2-1, with a tentative D gene TRBD2 over 5 matching bases. This TCR derives from a woman aged 80 or over with COVID-19, enrolled during active disease. The sample taken for sequencing was peripheral blood. The CDR3 is CASSPQSGEQFF. Here is the DNA: TGTGCCAGCTCACCACAGAGCGGAGAGCAGTTCTTC.